These 27 T cell receptor beta chains were all obtained from the same sample, sequenced in a study of PD-L1 blockade in urothelial cancer. Time point defined: pretreatment peripheral blood. Sequencing used immunoSEQ multiplex PCR; TCRdb keeps in-frame clones, though not all of them. The sample lists 70,000 or so clones, around 90% seen once, with 3.5% to 5% in the top ten. The sample was PBMCs, taken around atezolizumab (anti-PD-L1) treatment. The receptors shown here come from a man aged 65 to 79 with urothelial cancer.

The chain is built from TRBV19 and TRBJ2-3, with 9 bases that match TRBD2. CDR1 is LNHDA and CDR2 is SQIVND in the germline V gene (reference sequence). V shed 3 bases and J 4 bases; nucleotides not matched to a gene: 8. The CDR3 runs 16 residues. The CDR3 loop reads CASSIVVGTSSDTQYF. The CDR3 DNA reads TGTGCCAGTAGTATTGTCGTAGGGACTAGCTCAGATACGCAGTATTTT.

The J gene is TRBJ2-7, the V gene TRBV2; D is uncertain. This CDR3 comprises 11 residues. Germline V CDR1 and CDR2: SNHLY, FYNNEI. V lost 5 bases to trimming and J lost 0 bases, with 2 bases between them. CDR3 loop: CASSYSYEQYF. CDR3 DNA sequence: TGTGCCAGCAGTTACTCCTACGAGCAGTACTTC.

CDR3 in amino acids: CASSLGARTSITQETQYF. Here the CDR3 DNA reads TGTGCCAGCAGCTTGGGGGCCCGAACTAGCATAACGCAAGAGACCCAGTACTTC. The V call is TRBV5-4, the J call TRBJ2-5; D is perhaps TRBD2 (6 bases). Trimming removed 0 bases at V and 2 bases at J, with 20 bases between. The CDR3 runs 18 residues. CDR1 and CDR2 (germline): SGHNT, YYREEE (reference sequence).

This clone has only a few counts. The rearrangement links TRBV19 to TRBJ2-6; weak D call: TRBD2 (6 bases). Germline V lookup: CDR1 LNHDA, CDR2 SQIVND (reference sequence). With 11 bases removed from V and 4 bases from J, the gap between germline ends came to 15 bases. The CDR3 runs to 14 residues. The DNA for the CDR3 is TGTGCCGTGGGCGCGGGGTGGGGGGCCAACGTCCTGACTTTC. Its translation is CAVGAGWGANVLTF.

This chain links TRBV5-1 with TRBJ1-5, with TRBD1 identical over 10 bases. V lost 3 bases to trimming and J lost 3 bases; unmatched junction nucleotides: 3. The CDR3 has 15 residues. CDR1 SGHRS and CDR2 YFSETQ come from the germline V gene. The CDR3: CASSSGQGDNQPQHF. DNA for the CDR3: TGCGCCAGCAGCTCCGGACAGGGGGACAATCAGCCCCAGCATTTT.

The gene calls are TRBV7-8 and TRBJ2-7, with TRBD2 matching 9 bases. Germline CDR1 and CDR2: SGHVS and FQNEAQ. The CDR3 totals 15 residues. Losses at the gene ends were 5 bases for V and 3 bases for J; bases not matched to a gene: 8. As DNA, the CDR3 is TGTGCCAGCAGCCCTCGGACTAGCGCGGACTACGAGCAGTACTTC. It encodes CASSPRTSADYEQYF. Full variable domain (missing parts from reference TRBV7-8 and TRBJ2-7): GAGVSQSPRYKVAKRGQDVALRCDPISGHVSLFWYQQALGQGPEFLTYFQNEAQLDKSGLPSDRFFAERPEGSVSTLKIQRTQQEDSAVYLCASSPRTSADYEQYFGPGTRLTVT.

This clone was picked up one time. J is TRBJ2-3 and V is TRBV5-1; 9 nucleotides match TRBD2. V dropped 4 bases and J dropped 1; count of bases not matched to a gene: 7. Per the germline V gene, CDR1 is SGHRS and CDR2 is YFSETQ. The CDR3 has 16 amino acids. This CDR3 reads CASSAATSGRTDTQYF. The CDR3 coding sequence is TGCGCCAGCAGCGCCGCGACTAGCGGACGCACAGATACGCAGTATTTT.

The V gene is TRBV6-5, the J gene TRBJ2-1; the match to TRBD1 covers 12 bases. J lost 8 bases, V lost 3 bases, and 8 bases had no gene match. This CDR3 has 16 residues. Germline loops: CDR1 MNHEY, CDR2 SVGAGI. CDR3 residues: CASSYTGTGGRDEQFF. The CDR3 nucleotides read TGTGCCAGCAGTTATACCGGGACAGGGGGCCGGGATGAGCAGTTCTTC.

The rearrangement joins TRBV19 to TRBJ2-2; 7 nucleotides line up with TRBD2. This CDR3 contains 14 residues. CDR1 and CDR2 from the germline V gene are LNHDA and SQIVND (reference sequence). Trimming took 5 bases from V and 4 from J; bases not matched to a gene: 4. The CDR3 protein is CASSSSGVTGELFF. CDR3 DNA: TGTGCCAGTAGTTCTAGCGGTGTCACCGGGGAGCTGTTTTTT.

The rearrangement joins TRBV10-3 to TRBJ2-2; TRBD1 matches 7 bases. CDR1 and CDR2 (germline): ENHRY, SYGVKD. J gave up 5 bases and V 7 bases, and 10 bases lay outside the gene matches. CDR3 length: 15 amino acids. CDR3 nucleotides: TGTGCCATCACCAGGACAGGTAGTAATACCGGGGAGCTGTTTTTT. It codes for CAITRTGSNTGELFF.

The chain is built from TRBV4-1 and TRBJ2-7, with D perhaps matching TRBD2 (5 bases). The V gene's germline CDR1 is MGHRA and CDR2 YSYEKL. The CDR3 length is 16 residues. Trimming left V 5 bases short and J 2 bases short, with 19 bases between. The CDR3 DNA is TGCGCCAGCAGCTCATTCCGGGATCCTGGGGCCTACGAGCAGTACTTC. Translated: CASSSFRDPGAYEQYF.

The chain employs TRBV5-3 and TRBJ2-2; 16 bases fit TRBD2. TRBV5-3 is filed as an ORF, its function uncertain. Germline trimming cut 0 bases from V and 0 bases from J; bases unmatched to any gene: 8. The CDR3 has 21 residues. CDR3 in amino acids: CARSLAGLAGGSVSNTGELFF. The CDR3 DNA sequence: TGTGCCAGAAGCTTGGCGGGACTAGCGGGAGGGTCGGTATCGAACACCGGGGAGCTGTTTTTT.

This clone was observed a single time. The rearrangement links TRBV10-3 to TRBJ1-2, with D possibly being TRBD1 (6 bases). Germline lookup yields CDR1 ENHRY and CDR2 SYGVKD. Between the trimmed V and J ends, which lost 11 bases and 3 bases, there was a span of 10 bases. The CDR3 runs 11 residues. The CDR3, as DNA: TGTGCCGCCTCAGGGGACTATGGCTACACCTTC. It translates to CAASGDYGYTF.

This clone was seen a few times. The chain joins TRBV10-2 to TRBJ1-2, with D perhaps matching TRBD1 (6 bases). V dropped 4 bases and J dropped 3 bases, with 18 bases sitting between them. This CDR3 is built from 16 residues. From germline, CDR1 is WSHSY and CDR2 SAAADI. CDR3 sequence: CASSVRTLTGDYGYTF. CDR3 bases: TGCGCCAGCAGTGTCCGTACTTTGACAGGAGACTATGGCTACACCTTC.

This chain joins TRBV11-2 and TRBJ2-4; 8 bases agree with TRBD2. The germline V gene has CDR1 SGHAT and CDR2 FQNNGV. The J segment lost 7 bases and the V segment lost 4 bases, leaving 18 bases of the junction unmatched. The CDR3 runs 18 residues. Here the CDR3 reads CASSSSPLSGSGGNIQYF. The DNA for the CDR3 is TGTGCCAGCAGCTCCTCCCCCCTAAGCGGGAGTGGGGGGAACATTCAGTACTTC.

The CDR3 protein is CASSAGVTEAFF. CDR3 bases: TGTGCCAGCTCAGCAGGGGTAACTGAAGCTTTCTTT. The V call is TRBV18, the J call TRBJ1-1, with D possibly matching TRBD1 (6 bases). Germline lookup yields CDR1 KGHSH and CDR2 LQKENI. V lost 5 bases to trimming and J lost 5 bases, with 9 bases between them. This CDR3 is built from 12 residues.

The chain links TRBV28 to TRBJ2-7; the D is unclear. There are 12 residues in the CDR3. V was pared by 2 bases and J by 4 bases, with 6 bases between. Looked up from germline, CDR1 is MDHEN and CDR2 is SYDVKM. CDR3 protein: CASSLLAYEQYF. The CDR3 nucleotides read TGTGCCAGCAGTTTACTCGCGTACGAGCAGTACTTC.

The rearrangement joins TRBV9 to TRBJ1-5, with TRBD1 as a possible D gene (6 bases). V lost 3 bases to trimming and J lost 4 bases, with 8 bases between them. Looked up from germline, CDR1 is SGDLS and CDR2 is YYNGEE. The CDR3 sequence is 13 residues long. The CDR3 coding sequence is TGTGCCAGCAGCGATACAGGGAATCAGCCCCAGCATTTT. This gives the protein CASSDTGNQPQHF.

This clone was counted between two and nine times. The V gene is TRBV6-4, the J gene TRBJ1-1; D gene unclear. CDR3 size: 13 residues. Per germline, CDR1 MRHNA and CDR2 SNTAGT. The V end lost 3 bases, the J end lost 1 base, and 6 bases lay between the germline ends. The CDR3 DNA reads as TGTGCCAGCAGTGAACGGGGGAACACTGAAGCTTTCTTT. Translation gives CASSERGNTEAFF.

The chain has TRBV28 and TRBJ2-1; 7 positions match TRBD2. J gave up 7 bases and V 3 bases, and 9 bases lay outside the gene matches. Germline V gives CDR1 MDHEN, CDR2 SYDVKM. The CDR3 has 15 residues. The CDR3 loop is CASSLTRESGNEQFF. The CDR3 nucleotides are TGTGCCAGCAGTTTGACGCGGGAGTCCGGGAATGAGCAGTTCTTC. Using reference TRBV28 and TRBJ2-1 for the parts outside the CDR3, the full variable domain is DVKVTQSSRYLVKRTGEKVFLECVQDMDHENMFWYRQDPGLGLRLIYFSYDVKMKEKGDIPEGYSVSREKKERFSLILESASTNQTSMYLCASSLTRESGNEQFFGPGTRLTVL.

The rearrangement links TRBV27 to TRBJ1-4, with D possibly being TRBD1 (5 bases). This CDR3 has 18 residues. Deletions cut 2 bases from V and 0 bases from J, with 16 bases between. CDR1 is MNHEY and CDR2 is SMNVEV in the germline V gene (reference sequence). CDR3 bases: TGTGCCAGCAGTTTAAGGGGTAGGCGTTTCGCAACTAATGAAAAACTGTTTTTT. Encoded protein: CASSLRGRRFATNEKLFF.

The genes are TRBV19 and TRBJ2-2; TRBD1 agrees at 7 bases. Germline CDR1 and CDR2: LNHDA and SQIVND (reference sequence). V shed 4 bases, J shed 0 bases, and the junction held 5 bases outside the gene matches. The CDR3 consists of 16 residues. The CDR3 DNA sequence: TGTGCCAGTAGTAAGGGGGCAGGTCCGAACACCGGGGAGCTGTTTTTT. Translation gives CASSKGAGPNTGELFF.

The rearrangement uses TRBV7-9 and TRBJ2-3, with TRBD1 identical over 9 bases. This CDR3 has 16 amino acids. Germline assignment: CDR1 SEHNR and CDR2 FQNEAQ (reference sequence). V lost 3 bases to trimming and J lost 1 base; unmatched junction nucleotides: 5. This CDR3 reads CASSFGGQGRTDTQYF. CDR3 nucleotide sequence: TGTGCCAGCAGCTTCGGTGGACAGGGGCGCACAGATACGCAGTATTTT.

This chain uses TRBV7-9 with TRBJ2-7, with 10 bases matching TRBD1. Unmatched junction bases numbered 11, after V lost 5 bases and J lost 7 bases. The CDR3 is 15 residues long. Germline CDR1 and CDR2: SEHNR and FQNEAQ (reference sequence). The CDR3 protein is CASSPGGQGSTEQYF. The CDR3 nucleotides are TGTGCCAGCAGCCCGGGGGGACAGGGGTCTACGGAGCAGTACTTC.

The genes are TRBV5-1 and TRBJ2-1, with D perhaps TRBD2 (6 bases). Germline CDR1 and CDR2: SGHRS and YFSETQ. The CDR3 runs 16 residues. The V end was cut by 7 bases, the J end by 3 bases, with 20 bases between. CDR3 coding DNA: TGCGCCAGCTCTCTAACCGGGACTCCTATCTACAATGAGCAGTTCTTC. It yields the protein CASSLTGTPIYNEQFF.

V and J are TRBV10-3 and TRBJ2-3; D possibly corresponds to TRBD1 (5 bases). The CDR3 has 16 residues. Germline-derived CDR1 and CDR2 are ENHRY and SYGVKD. Trimming stripped 0 bases from V and 1 base from J, with 11 bases between. CDR3 protein: CAISESWQGGTDTQYF. The CDR3 DNA reads as TGTGCCATCAGTGAGTCGTGGCAGGGTGGCACAGATACGCAGTATTTT.

This chain connects TRBV18 to TRBJ1-5; no clear D. Trimming took off 6 bases at V and 0 bases at J, with 12 bases between the two ends. Germline CDR1 is KGHSH and CDR2 is LQKENI. The CDR3 is made up of 15 amino acids. The CDR3 loop is CASSTDTLSNQPQHF. The DNA of the CDR3 is TGTGCCAGCTCGACCGACACCCTTAGCAATCAGCCCCAGCATTTT.